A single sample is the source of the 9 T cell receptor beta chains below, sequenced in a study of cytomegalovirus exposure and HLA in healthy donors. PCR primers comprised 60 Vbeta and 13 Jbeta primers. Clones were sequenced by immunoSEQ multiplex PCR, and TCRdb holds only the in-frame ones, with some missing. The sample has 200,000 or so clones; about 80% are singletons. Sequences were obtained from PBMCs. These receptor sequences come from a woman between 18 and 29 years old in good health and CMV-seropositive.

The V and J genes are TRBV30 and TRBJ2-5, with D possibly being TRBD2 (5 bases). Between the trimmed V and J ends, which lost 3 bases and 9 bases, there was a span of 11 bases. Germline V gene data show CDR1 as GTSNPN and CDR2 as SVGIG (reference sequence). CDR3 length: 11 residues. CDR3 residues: CAWRSLEAQYF. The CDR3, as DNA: TGTGCCTGGAGGAGTTTGGAGGCCCAGTACTTC.

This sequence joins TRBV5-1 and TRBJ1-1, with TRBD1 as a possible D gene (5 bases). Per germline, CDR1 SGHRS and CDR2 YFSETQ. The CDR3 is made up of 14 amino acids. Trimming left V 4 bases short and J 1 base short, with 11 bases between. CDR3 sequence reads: CASSPGLRNTEAFF. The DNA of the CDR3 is TGCGCCAGCAGCCCGGGACTGAGGAACACTGAAGCTTTCTTT.

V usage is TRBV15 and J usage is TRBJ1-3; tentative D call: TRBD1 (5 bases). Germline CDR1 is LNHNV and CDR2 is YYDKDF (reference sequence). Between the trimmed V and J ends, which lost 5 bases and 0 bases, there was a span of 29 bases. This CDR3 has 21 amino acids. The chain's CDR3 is CATSGNSRQIESKDSGNTIYF. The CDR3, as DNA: TGTGCCACCAGCGGAAACTCTAGACAGATCGAGAGTAAAGACTCTGGAAACACCATATATTTT.

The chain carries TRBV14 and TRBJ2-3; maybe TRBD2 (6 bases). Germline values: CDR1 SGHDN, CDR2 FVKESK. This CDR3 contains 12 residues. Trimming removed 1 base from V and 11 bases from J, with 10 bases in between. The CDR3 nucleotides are TGTGCCAGCAGCCAAGGGGGGGAAAGGCAGTATTTT. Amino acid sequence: CASSQGGERQYF.

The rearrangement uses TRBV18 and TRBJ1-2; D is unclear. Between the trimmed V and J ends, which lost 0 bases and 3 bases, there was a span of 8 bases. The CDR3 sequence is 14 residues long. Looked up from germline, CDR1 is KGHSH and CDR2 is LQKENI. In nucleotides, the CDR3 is TGTGCCAGCTCACCACCAGGCGGTCACTATGGCTACACCTTC. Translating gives CASSPPGGHYGYTF.

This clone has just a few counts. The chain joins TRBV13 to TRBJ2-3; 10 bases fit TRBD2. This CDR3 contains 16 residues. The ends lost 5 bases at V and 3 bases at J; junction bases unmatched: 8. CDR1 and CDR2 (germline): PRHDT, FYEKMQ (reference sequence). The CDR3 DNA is TGTGCCAGCAGCAGACAACTAGCGGGGTTAACAGATACGCAGTATTTT. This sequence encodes CASSRQLAGLTDTQYF.

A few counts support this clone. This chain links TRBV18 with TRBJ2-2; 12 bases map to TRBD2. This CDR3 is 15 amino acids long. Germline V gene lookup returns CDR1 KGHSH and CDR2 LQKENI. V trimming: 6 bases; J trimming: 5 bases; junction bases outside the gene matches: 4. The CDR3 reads CASSRLAGETGELFF. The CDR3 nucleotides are TGTGCCAGCTCGCGACTAGCGGGAGAAACCGGGGAGCTGTTTTTT.

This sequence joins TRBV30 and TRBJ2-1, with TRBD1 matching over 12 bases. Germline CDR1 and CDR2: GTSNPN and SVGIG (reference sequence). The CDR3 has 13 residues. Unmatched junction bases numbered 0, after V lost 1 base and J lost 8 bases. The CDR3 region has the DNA TGTGCCTGGAGTGGGGACAGGGGGCATGAGCAGTTCTTC. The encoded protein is CAWSGDRGHEQFF.

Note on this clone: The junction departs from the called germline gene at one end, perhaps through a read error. Here the CDR3 reads CASSYQAPGVQNF. CDR3 sequence (DNA): TGTGCCAGCAGTTACCAAGCACCGGGGGTCCAGAACTTC. The V gene is TRBV6-6, the J gene TRBJ2-4; D is perhaps TRBD2 (6 bases). Germline assignment: CDR1 MNHNY and CDR2 SVGAGI (reference sequence). The CDR3 has 13 residues.